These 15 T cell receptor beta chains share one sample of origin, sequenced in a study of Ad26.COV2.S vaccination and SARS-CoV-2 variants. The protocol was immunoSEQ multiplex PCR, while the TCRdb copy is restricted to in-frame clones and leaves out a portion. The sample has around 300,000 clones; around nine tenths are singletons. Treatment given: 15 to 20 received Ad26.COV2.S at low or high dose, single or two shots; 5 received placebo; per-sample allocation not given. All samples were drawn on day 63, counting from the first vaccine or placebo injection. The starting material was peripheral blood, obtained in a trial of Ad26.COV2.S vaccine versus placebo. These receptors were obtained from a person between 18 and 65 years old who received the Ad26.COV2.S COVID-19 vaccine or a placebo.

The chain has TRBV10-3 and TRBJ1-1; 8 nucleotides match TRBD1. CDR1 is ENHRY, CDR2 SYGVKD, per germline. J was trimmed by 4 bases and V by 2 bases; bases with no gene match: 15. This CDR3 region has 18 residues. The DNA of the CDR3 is TGTGCCATCAGTGAGGGGACAGGCGTGTTGGGGGGGATCACTGAAGCTTTCTTT. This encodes CAISEGTGVLGGITEAFF.

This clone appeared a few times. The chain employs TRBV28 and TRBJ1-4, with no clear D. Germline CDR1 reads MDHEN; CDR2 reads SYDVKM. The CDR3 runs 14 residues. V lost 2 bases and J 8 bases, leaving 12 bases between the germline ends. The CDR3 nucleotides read TGTGCCAGCAGTTTAACCTCTTCACGGGAAAAACTGTTTTTT. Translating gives CASSLTSSREKLFF.

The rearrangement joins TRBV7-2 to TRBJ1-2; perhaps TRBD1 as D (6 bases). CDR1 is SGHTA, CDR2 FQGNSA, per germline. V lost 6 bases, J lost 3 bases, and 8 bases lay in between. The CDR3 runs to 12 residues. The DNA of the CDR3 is TGTGCCAGCAGGGGGACACACTATGGCTACACCTTC. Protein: CASRGTHYGYTF. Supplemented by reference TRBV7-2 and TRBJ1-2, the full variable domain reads GAGVSQSPSNKVTEKGKDVELRCDPISGHTALYWYRQSLGQGLEFLIYFQGNSAPDKSGLPSDRFSAERTGGSVSTLTIQRTQQEDSAVYLCASRGTHYGYTFGSGTRLTVV.

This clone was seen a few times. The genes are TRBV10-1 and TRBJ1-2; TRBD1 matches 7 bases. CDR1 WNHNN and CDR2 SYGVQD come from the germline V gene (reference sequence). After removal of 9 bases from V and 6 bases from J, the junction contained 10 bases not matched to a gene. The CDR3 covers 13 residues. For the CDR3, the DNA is TGCGCCAGGATGACCGGGACAGAAAATGGCTACACCTTC. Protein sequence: CARMTGTENGYTF.

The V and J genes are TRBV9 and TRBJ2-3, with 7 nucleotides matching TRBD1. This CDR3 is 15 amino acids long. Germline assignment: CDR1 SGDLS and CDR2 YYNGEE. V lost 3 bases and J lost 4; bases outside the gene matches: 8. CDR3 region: CASSGQGRGADTQYF. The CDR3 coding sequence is TGTGCCAGCAGCGGACAGGGCCGTGGCGCAGATACGCAGTATTTT.

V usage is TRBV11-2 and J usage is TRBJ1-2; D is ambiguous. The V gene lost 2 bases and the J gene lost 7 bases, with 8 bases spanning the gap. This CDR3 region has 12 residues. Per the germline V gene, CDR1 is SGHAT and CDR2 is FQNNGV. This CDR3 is CASSLPVGGYTF. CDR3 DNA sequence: TGTGCCAGCAGCTTACCCGTCGGTGGCTACACCTTC.

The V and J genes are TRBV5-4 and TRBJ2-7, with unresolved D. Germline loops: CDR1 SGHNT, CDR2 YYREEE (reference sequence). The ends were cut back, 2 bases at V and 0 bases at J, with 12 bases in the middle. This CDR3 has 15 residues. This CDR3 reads CASSLRSAASYEQYF. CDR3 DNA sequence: TGTGCCAGCAGCTTAAGGAGCGCCGCCTCCTACGAGCAGTACTTC.

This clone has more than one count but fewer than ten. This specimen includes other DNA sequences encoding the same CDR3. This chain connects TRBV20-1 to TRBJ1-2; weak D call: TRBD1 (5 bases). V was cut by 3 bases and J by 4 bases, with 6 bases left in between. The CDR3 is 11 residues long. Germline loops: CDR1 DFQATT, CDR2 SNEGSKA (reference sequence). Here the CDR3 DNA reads TGCAGTGCTAGGGGGACCTATGGCTACACCTTC. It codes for CSARGTYGYTF.

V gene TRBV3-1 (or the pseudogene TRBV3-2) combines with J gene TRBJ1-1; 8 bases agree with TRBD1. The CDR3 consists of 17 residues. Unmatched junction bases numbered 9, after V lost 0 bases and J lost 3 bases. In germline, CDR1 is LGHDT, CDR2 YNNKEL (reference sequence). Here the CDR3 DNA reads TGTGCCAGCAGCCAAGATTTGTGGGACAGGAAGGACACTGAAGCTTTCTTT. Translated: CASSQDLWDRKDTEAFF.

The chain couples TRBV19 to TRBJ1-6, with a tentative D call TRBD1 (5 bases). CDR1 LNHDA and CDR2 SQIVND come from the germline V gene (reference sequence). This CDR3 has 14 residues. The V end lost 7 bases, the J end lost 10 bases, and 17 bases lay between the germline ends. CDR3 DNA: TGTGCCAGTACCTGGGACCGAGACAACTCACCCCTCCACTTT. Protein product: CASTWDRDNSPLHF.

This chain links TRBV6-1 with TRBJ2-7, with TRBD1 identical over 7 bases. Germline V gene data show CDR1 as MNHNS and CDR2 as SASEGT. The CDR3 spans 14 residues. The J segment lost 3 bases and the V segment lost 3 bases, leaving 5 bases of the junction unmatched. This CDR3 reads CASSDGPGGYEQYF. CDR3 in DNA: TGTGCCAGCAGTGACGGGCCAGGGGGCTACGAGCAGTACTTC.

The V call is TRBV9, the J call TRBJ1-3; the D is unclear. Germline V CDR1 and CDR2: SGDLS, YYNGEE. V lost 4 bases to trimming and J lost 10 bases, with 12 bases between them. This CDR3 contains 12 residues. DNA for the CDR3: TGTGCCAGCAGCCTGGGGTCAGCAACCATATATTTT. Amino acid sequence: CASSLGSATIYF.

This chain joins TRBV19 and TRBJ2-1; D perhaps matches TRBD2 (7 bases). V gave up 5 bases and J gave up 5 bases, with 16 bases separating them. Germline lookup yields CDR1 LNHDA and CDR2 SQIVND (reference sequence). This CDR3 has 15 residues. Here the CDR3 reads CASSGRGGENNEQFF. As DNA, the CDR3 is TGTGCCAGTAGTGGACGAGGGGGGGAAAACAATGAGCAGTTCTTC.

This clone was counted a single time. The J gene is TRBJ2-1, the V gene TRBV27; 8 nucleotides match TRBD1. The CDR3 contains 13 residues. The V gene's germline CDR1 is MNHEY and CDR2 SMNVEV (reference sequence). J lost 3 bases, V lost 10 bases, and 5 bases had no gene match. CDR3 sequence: CATRDRYYNEQFF. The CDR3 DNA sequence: TGTGCCACCCGGGACAGGTACTACAATGAGCAGTTCTTC.

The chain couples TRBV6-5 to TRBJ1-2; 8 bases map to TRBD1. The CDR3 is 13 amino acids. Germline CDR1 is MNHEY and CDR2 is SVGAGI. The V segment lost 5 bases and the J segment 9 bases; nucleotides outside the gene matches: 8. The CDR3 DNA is TGTGCCAGCAGTCCGGGACAGGCCTTGAGCTACACCTTC. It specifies CASSPGQALSYTF.